The 28 T cell receptor beta chains given below trace back to one sample, sequenced in a study of CD8 T cells in Susac syndrome. Reverse transcription used roughly 0.45 to 1 ug RNA and random hexamers. Using its own MiXCR run on the immunoSEQ multiplex PCR reads, TCRdb lists one record per CDR3 protein. The table has some 190,000 distinct CDR3 sequences, around 93% seen once; the top ten hold 0.15%. Sequencing was performed on CD4+ T cells from PBMCs. The receptors derive from a human donor with Susac syndrome.

The rearrangement joins TRBV3-1 to TRBJ2-1; D ambiguous. The CDR3 loop spans 13 amino acids. Germline CDR1 LGHDT, CDR2 YNNKEL (reference sequence). V was trimmed by 4 bases and J by 4 bases, leaving 8 bases between them. The chain's CDR3 is CASSRHSYNEQFF. The DNA of the CDR3 is TGTGCCAGCAGCCGCCACAGTTACAATGAGCAGTTCTTC.

V usage is TRBV3-1 and J usage is TRBJ2-2, with 7 nucleotides matching TRBD2. Germline V gene sequence: CDR1 LGHDT, CDR2 YNNKEL (reference sequence). CDR3 length: 15 amino acids. Germline trimming cut 4 bases from V and 4 bases from J; bases unmatched to any gene: 6. CDR3 loop: CASSPQTGGTGELFF. The CDR3 DNA sequence: TGTGCCAGCAGCCCTCAGACGGGGGGCACCGGGGAGCTGTTTTTT.

The rearrangement uses TRBV4-3 and TRBJ1-4; the match to TRBD1 covers 8 bases. The length of the CDR3 is 16 residues. The junction had 4 bases not matched to a gene; V was cut back by 0 bases and J by 4 bases. Germline CDR1 LGHNA, CDR2 YSLEER. CDR3 in amino acids: CASSQEPDRVNEKLFF. The CDR3 DNA sequence: TGCGCCAGCAGCCAAGAGCCGGACAGGGTTAATGAAAAACTGTTTTTT.

The CDR3 nucleotides read TGTGCCAGCAGTCTGGCCCGGGACAGGAACAATGAGCAGTTCTTC. It specifies CASSLARDRNNEQFF. The rearrangement joins TRBV6-6 to TRBJ2-1, with 8 bases identical to TRBD1. Germline lookup yields CDR1 MNHNY and CDR2 SVGAGI (reference sequence). This CDR3 is 15 amino acids long. V gave up 5 bases and J gave up 5 bases; unmatched junction bases: 8.

The CDR3 region is CASSYPNPAKGGYTF. Here the CDR3 DNA reads TGTGCCAGCAGTTACCCTAACCCGGCCAAAGGCGGCTACACCTTC. This chain uses TRBV6-6 with TRBJ1-2; D remains unclear. The ends were cut back, 2 bases at V and 8 bases at J, with 18 bases in the middle. Per the germline V gene, CDR1 is MNHNY and CDR2 is SVGAGI (reference sequence). This CDR3 contains 15 residues.

The chain has TRBV20-1 and TRBJ2-7; no clear D. The CDR3 sequence is 13 residues long. Trimming shortened V by 3 bases and J by 2 bases, and 11 bases separated the two germline ends. Germline assignment: CDR1 DFQATT and CDR2 SNEGSKA (reference sequence). In DNA, the CDR3 is TGCAGTGCTAGTGAACCTTCGGCCTACGAGCAGTACTTC. This gives the protein CSASEPSAYEQYF.

The chain uses TRBV10-3 and TRBJ2-7, with D perhaps matching TRBD1 (5 bases). The V end was cut by 3 bases, the J end by 5 bases, with 11 bases between. The CDR3 spans 13 residues. Looked up from germline, CDR1 is ENHRY and CDR2 is SYGVKD. CDR3 amino acids: CAISDSRANEQYF. The CDR3 coding sequence is TGTGCCATCAGTGATAGCAGGGCCAACGAGCAGTACTTC.

V gene TRBV10-1 combines with J gene TRBJ1-1; TRBD1 might be the D (6 bases). Per the germline V gene, CDR1 is WNHNN and CDR2 is SYGVQD (reference sequence). V was cut by 7 bases and J by 0 bases, with 21 bases left in between. The CDR3 is 17 amino acids. The DNA of the CDR3 is TGCGCCAGCATTACGACATTCCGGGGGCCTATGAACACTGAAGCTTTCTTT. Translated: CASITTFRGPMNTEAFF.

The chain carries TRBV11-2 and TRBJ2-1; D might be TRBD2 (8 bases). The CDR3 contains 22 residues. Between the trimmed V and J ends, which lost 0 bases and 8 bases, there was a span of 35 bases. Germline assignment: CDR1 SGHAT and CDR2 FQNNGV. The CDR3 sequence: CASSLDLRGPPGIGGAGDEQFF. The CDR3 DNA reads as TGTGCCAGCAGCTTAGATCTTAGGGGGCCACCTGGGATCGGGGGGGCCGGGGATGAGCAGTTCTTC.

In the case of this clonotype: This CDR3 is missing its conserved last phenylalanine or tryptophan, likely due to a read error. The chain joins TRBV30 to TRBJ1-1; no clear D gene. CDR3 length: 13 amino acids. The germline V gene has CDR1 GTSNPN and CDR2 SVGIG (reference sequence). V lost 6 bases to trimming and J lost 1 base, with 12 bases between them. CDR3 sequence reads: CACRHRGNTEAFS. CDR3 coding DNA: TGTGCCTGCCGGCACCGGGGGAACACTGAAGCTTTCTCT.

V is TRBV20-1 and J is TRBJ2-5; D unresolved. Trimming pared 1 base from V and 3 bases from J, leaving 9 bases between. CDR3 size: 13 residues. Per the germline V gene, CDR1 is DFQATT and CDR2 is SNEGSKA (reference sequence). CDR3 bases: TGCAGTGCTAGAGTCCGGGCCAAAGAGACCCAGTACTTC. Encoded protein: CSARVRAKETQYF.

V gene TRBV29-1 combines with J gene TRBJ2-7, with 7 bases that match TRBD1. CDR1 is SQVTM, CDR2 ANQGSEA, per germline. This CDR3 contains 13 residues. V was clipped by 7 bases and J by 2 bases; unmatched bases: 8. DNA of the CDR3: TGCAGCGGGCTCGGGCAGGGGGCCTACGAGCAGTACTTC. It translates to CSGLGQGAYEQYF.

The chain recombines TRBV10-2 with TRBJ1-1, with D unclear. Germline lookup yields CDR1 WSHSY and CDR2 SAAADI. Trimming took off 6 bases at V and 7 bases at J, with 18 bases between the two ends. This CDR3 has 14 amino acids. The CDR3, as DNA: TGCGCCAGCAGCGTACGGAGGGAGGAGAATGAAGCTTTCTTT. Protein product: CASSVRREENEAFF.

The chain joins TRBV11-2 to TRBJ2-7; TRBD1 might be the D (6 bases). From germline, CDR1 is SGHAT and CDR2 FQNNGV. The CDR3 runs to 15 residues. V shed 5 bases and J shed 1 base, with 15 bases lying between them. Here the CDR3 DNA reads TGTGCCAGCAGCCCAGTCCCGGACAGTTCCTACGAGCAGTACTTC. This sequence encodes CASSPVPDSSYEQYF.

The chain couples TRBV7-2 to TRBJ2-3; D is perhaps TRBD1 or TRBD2 (5 bases each). Germline CDR1 reads SGHTA; CDR2 reads FQGNSA. Trimming cost V 5 bases and J 2 bases, with 8 bases left between them. The CDR3 spans 13 residues. CDR3 sequence (DNA): TGTGCCAGCAGCCGGGACCACACAGATACGCAGTATTTT. Protein product: CASSRDHTDTQYF.

This sequence joins TRBV15 and TRBJ2-5; no reliable D call. The ends were cut back, 1 base at V and 4 bases at J, with 7 bases in the middle. There are 13 residues in the CDR3. Germline V gene lookup returns CDR1 LNHNV and CDR2 YYDKDF (reference sequence). CDR3 in DNA: TGTGCCACCAGCAGAGGTCGGCGAGAGACCCAGTACTTC. This gives the protein CATSRGRRETQYF.

This clonotype was seen a single time. The V and J genes are TRBV6-1 and TRBJ2-6; D might be TRBD1 (6 bases). The CDR3 spans 17 residues. Germline V gene data show CDR1 as MNHNS and CDR2 as SASEGT. The ends were cut back, 6 bases at V and 1 base at J, with 16 bases in the middle. The CDR3 DNA follows: TGTGCCAGCAGATTCGGACAGTCTGCATCTGGGGCCAACGTCCTGACTTTC. It translates to CASRFGQSASGANVLTF.

In its sample, this clonotype was seen a few times. This sequence joins TRBV5-1 and TRBJ1-2; no clear D gene. CDR3 length: 13 residues. The germline V and J ends were trimmed by 4 bases and 2 bases, with 9 bases remaining between them. CDR1 and CDR2 (germline): SGHRS, YFSETQ. The CDR3 DNA reads as TGCGCCAGCAGCGAGGGAGGGAACTATGGCTACACCTTC. Translation gives CASSEGGNYGYTF.

This clonotype was detected once. This rearrangement joins TRBV4-2 to TRBJ2-3; D ambiguous. Looked up from germline, CDR1 is LGHNA and CDR2 is YNFKEQ. Trimming stripped 1 base from V and 5 bases from J, with 7 bases between. The CDR3 runs to 13 residues. CDR3 nucleotide sequence: TGTGCCAGCAGCCAAGTAGGGCAAGATACGCAGTATTTT. Amino acid sequence: CASSQVGQDTQYF.

This chain links TRBV29-1 with TRBJ1-1, with D possibly matching TRBD1 (6 bases). The germline V gene encodes CDR1 SQVTM and CDR2 ANQGSEA. Trimming left V 6 bases short and J 1 base short, with 12 bases between. The CDR3 is made up of 13 amino acids. For the CDR3, the DNA is TGCAGCGTGGGGGCAGGAACGAACACTGAAGCTTTCTTT. It translates to CSVGAGTNTEAFF.

The chain employs TRBV6-5 and TRBJ1-1, with D possibly TRBD1 on 6 matching bases. Trimming left V 0 bases short and J 5 bases short, with 10 bases between. CDR3 size: 14 residues. CDR1 is MNHEY and CDR2 is SVGAGI in the germline V gene. The CDR3 coding sequence is TGTGCCAGCAGTTACTCGGCAGGGGAAACTGAAGCTTTCTTT. Residues: CASSYSAGETEAFF.

The genes are TRBV19 and TRBJ1-3, with a tentative D call TRBD1 (5 bases). Deletions cut 5 bases from V and 0 bases from J, with 11 bases between. Germline V gene lookup returns CDR1 LNHDA and CDR2 SQIVND (reference sequence). CDR3 length: 15 amino acids. The CDR3 DNA is TGTGCCAGTAGTCCCAGGGCCCTCTCTGGAAACACCATATATTTT. Translating it yields CASSPRALSGNTIYF.

The rearrangement links TRBV20-1 to TRBJ1-1; no definite D call. Germline lookup yields CDR1 DFQATT and CDR2 SNEGSKA (reference sequence). Trimming left V 0 bases short and J 1 base short, with 12 bases between. The CDR3 contains 15 residues. The CDR3 reads CSARDRSTTNTEAFF. The CDR3 nucleotides are TGCAGTGCTAGAGATCGAAGCACCACGAACACTGAAGCTTTCTTT.

The chain has TRBV20-1 and TRBJ1-5; 7 nucleotides match TRBD1. The CDR3 runs to 14 residues. V was clipped by 6 bases and J by 1 base; unmatched bases: 6. Per the germline V gene, CDR1 is DFQATT and CDR2 is SNEGSKA (reference sequence). CDR3 in amino acids: CSALKTGSNQPQHF. The DNA of the CDR3 is TGCAGTGCCCTCAAGACAGGGAGCAATCAGCCCCAGCATTTT.

The rearrangement joins TRBV5-6 to TRBJ2-1; weak D call: TRBD1 (5 bases). The CDR3 sequence is 16 residues long. V lost 5 bases to trimming and J lost 0 bases, with 15 bases between them. Germline loops: CDR1 SGHDT, CDR2 YYEEEE. Here the CDR3 reads CASRTRRGISYNEQFF. As DNA, the CDR3 is TGTGCCAGCAGAACCCGTAGGGGAATCTCCTACAATGAGCAGTTCTTC.

V usage is TRBV7-3 and J usage is TRBJ1-1, with a tentative D call TRBD1 (5 bases). Trimming removed 4 bases at V and 1 base at J, with 13 bases between. The germline V gene encodes CDR1 SGHTA and CDR2 FQGTGA. The CDR3 sequence is 15 residues long. CDR3: CASSSVGTGNTEAFF. CDR3 nucleotides: TGTGCCAGCAGCTCCGTGGGGACGGGGAACACTGAAGCTTTCTTT.

This chain uses TRBV18 with TRBJ1-5; a weak D match, TRBD1 (6 bases). This CDR3 is 15 amino acids long. The germline gives CDR1 KGHSH, CDR2 LQKENI. V lost 0 bases and J lost 3, with 9 bases in between. CDR3 sequence: CASSPPPGANQPQHF. CDR3 in DNA: TGTGCCAGCTCACCACCTCCAGGGGCCAATCAGCCCCAGCATTTT.

The chain combines TRBV5-1 with TRBJ1-3; D call uncertain. Trimming cost V 4 bases and J 4 bases, with 3 bases left between them. CDR1 is SGHRS and CDR2 is YFSETQ in the germline V gene. This CDR3 spans 11 amino acids. The CDR3 coding sequence is TGCGCCAGCAGCGAGGGAAACACCATATATTTT. Translated: CASSEGNTIYF. Full variable domain (rest looked up from reference TRBV5-1 and TRBJ1-3): KAGVTQTPRYLIKTRGQQVTLSCSPISGHRSVSWYQQTPGQGLQFLFEYFSETQRNKGNFPGRFSGRQFSNSRSEMNVSTLELGDSALYLCASSEGNTIYFGEGSWLTVV.